This T cell receptor (beta chain) was found in a study of follicular helper T cells after annual influenza vaccination. V dropped 6 bases and J dropped 2 bases, with 11 bases sitting between them. The CDR3 sequence is 14 residues long. Germline CDR1 and CDR2: MNHEY and SMNVEV (reference sequence). Data came from immunoSEQ multiplex PCR; TCRdb stores just in-frame clones and leaves some out. The repertoire holds 1,100 or so clones, 86% seen once, with approximately 3.7% in the top ten. Specified time point: 2015-2016 season, 7 days after influenza vaccination. Specimen: CXCR5+ CD38- circulating T follicular helper cells from blood, collected 7 days after influenza vaccination. Subset specified: circulating Tfh, non-naive CD4+CXCR5+PD-1+ (ICOS+CD38+ or ICOS-CD38-). This clonotype was obtained from an adult who received the influenza vaccine. This chain uses TRBV27 with TRBJ1-5; D is unclear. The CDR3 protein is CASRLRVGNQPQHF. The CDR3, as DNA: TGTGCCAGCAGACTAAGGGTTGGCAATCAGCCCCAGCATTTT.